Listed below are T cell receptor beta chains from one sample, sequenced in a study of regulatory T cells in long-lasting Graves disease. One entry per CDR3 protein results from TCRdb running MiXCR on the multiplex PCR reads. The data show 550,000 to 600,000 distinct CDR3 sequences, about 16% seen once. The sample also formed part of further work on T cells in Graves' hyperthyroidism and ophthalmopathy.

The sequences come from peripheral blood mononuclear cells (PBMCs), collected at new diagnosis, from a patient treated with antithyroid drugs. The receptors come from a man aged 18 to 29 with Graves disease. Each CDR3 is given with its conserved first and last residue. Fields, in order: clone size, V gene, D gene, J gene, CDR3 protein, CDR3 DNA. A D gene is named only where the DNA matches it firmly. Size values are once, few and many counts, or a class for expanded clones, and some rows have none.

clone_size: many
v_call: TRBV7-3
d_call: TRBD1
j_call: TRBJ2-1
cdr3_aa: CASSAGTGLNEQFF
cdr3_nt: TGTGCCAGCTCCGCCGGGACAGGTTTAAATGAGCAGTTCTTC

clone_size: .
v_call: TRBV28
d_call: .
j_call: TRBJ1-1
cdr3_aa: CASIGLGQWNTEAFF
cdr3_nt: TGTGCCAGCATTGGGCTGGGTCAATGGAACACTGAAGCTTTCTTT

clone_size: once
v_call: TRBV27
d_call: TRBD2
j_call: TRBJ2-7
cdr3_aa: CASGQAEHPLAGGWHEQYF
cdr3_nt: TGTGCCAGCGGCCAAGCTGAACACCCGCTAGCGGGAGGGTGGCACGAGCAGTACTTC

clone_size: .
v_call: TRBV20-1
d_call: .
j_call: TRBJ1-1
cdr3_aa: CSARNTRGYTEAFF
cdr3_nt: TGCAGTGCCAGGAACACCAGGGGTTACACTGAAGCTTTCTTT

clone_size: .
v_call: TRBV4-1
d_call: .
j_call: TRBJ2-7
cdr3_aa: CASSQAGVGSYEQYF
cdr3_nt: TGCGCCAGCAGCCAAGCGGGGGTTGGCTCCTACGAGCAGTACTTC

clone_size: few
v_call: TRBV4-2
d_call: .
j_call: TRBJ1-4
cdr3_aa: CASSQGTASNEKLFF
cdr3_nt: TGTGCCAGCAGCCAAGGTACAGCGAGTAATGAAAAACTGTTTTTT

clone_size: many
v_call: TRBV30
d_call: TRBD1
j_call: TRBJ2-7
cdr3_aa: CAWSVGQEYEQYF
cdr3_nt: TGTGCCTGGAGTGTGGGACAGGAATACGAGCAGTACTTC

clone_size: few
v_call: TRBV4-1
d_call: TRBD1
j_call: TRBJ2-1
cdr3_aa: CASRMTGQDINEQFF
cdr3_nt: TGCGCCAGCAGAATGACCGGACAGGATATCAATGAGCAGTTCTTC

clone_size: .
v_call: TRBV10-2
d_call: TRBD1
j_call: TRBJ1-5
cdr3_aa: CASSEVGTDDANQPQHF
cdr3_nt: TGCGCCAGCAGTGAGGTTGGGACAGATGATGCCAATCAGCCCCAGCATTTT

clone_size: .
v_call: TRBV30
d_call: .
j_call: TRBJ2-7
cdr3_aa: CAWISGDVYEQYF
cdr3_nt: TGTGCCTGGATATCAGGGGACGTTTACGAGCAGTACTTC

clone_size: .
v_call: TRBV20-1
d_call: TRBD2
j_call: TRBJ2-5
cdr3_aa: CSARGLTSGRPSETQYF
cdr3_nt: TGCAGTGCTAGGGGCTTAACTAGCGGGAGGCCCTCGGAGACCCAGTACTTC

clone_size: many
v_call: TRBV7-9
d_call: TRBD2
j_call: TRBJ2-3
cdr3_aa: CASSKLAGDVTDTQYF
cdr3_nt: TGTGCCAGCAGCAAGCTAGCGGGAGACGTGACAGATACGCAGTATTTT

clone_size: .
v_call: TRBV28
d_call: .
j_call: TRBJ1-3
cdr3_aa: CASTPALRNTIYF
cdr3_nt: TGTGCCAGCACCCCAGCACTCAGAAACACCATATATTTT

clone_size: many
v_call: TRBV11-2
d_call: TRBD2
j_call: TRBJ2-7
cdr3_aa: CASSLGGLWKREVTYEQYF
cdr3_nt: TGTGCCAGCAGCTTAGGGGGTTTGTGGAAGCGGGAGGTTACCTACGAGCAGTACTTC

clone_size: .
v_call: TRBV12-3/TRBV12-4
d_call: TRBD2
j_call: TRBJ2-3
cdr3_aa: CASRPVGGVDTQYF
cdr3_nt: TGTGCCAGCAGGCCTGTGGGAGGGGTGGATACGCAGTATTTT

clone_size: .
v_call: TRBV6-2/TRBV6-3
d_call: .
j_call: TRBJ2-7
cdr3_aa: CASNPGLDYEQYF
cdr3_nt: TGTGCCAGCAATCCGGGACTCGACTACGAGCAGTACTTC

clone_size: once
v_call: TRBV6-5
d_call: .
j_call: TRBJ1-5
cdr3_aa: CASSYSRQVDTPQHF
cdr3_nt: TGTGCCAGCAGTTACTCACGTCAGGTAGATACGCCCCAGCATTTT

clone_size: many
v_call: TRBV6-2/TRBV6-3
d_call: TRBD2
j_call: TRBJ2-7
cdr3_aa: CASSYSGLAGGHF
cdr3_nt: TGTGCCAGCAGTTACTCGGGACTAGCGGGAGGACACTTC

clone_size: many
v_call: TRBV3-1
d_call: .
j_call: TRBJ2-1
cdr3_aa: CASSRATAYNEQFF
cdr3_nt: TGTGCCAGCAGCCGAGCGACAGCATACAATGAGCAGTTCTTC

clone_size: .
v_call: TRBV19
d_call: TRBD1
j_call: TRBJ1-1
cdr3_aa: CASSQLYTGGVTEAFF
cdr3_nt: TGTGCCAGTAGCCAACTATACACAGGGGGAGTCACTGAAGCTTTCTTT

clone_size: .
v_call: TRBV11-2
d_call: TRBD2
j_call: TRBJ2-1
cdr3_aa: CASSLSSGRLHSYNEQFF
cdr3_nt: TGTGCCAGCAGCCTCTCTAGCGGGAGGCTACATTCCTACAATGAGCAGTTCTTC

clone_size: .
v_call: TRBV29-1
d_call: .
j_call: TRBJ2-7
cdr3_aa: CSAGHGTYEQYF
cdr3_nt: TGCAGCGCGGGACACGGAACCTACGAGCAGTACTTC

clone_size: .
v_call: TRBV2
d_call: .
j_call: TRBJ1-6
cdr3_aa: CASIGQTNSPLHF
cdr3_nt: TGTGCCAGCATAGGACAGACTAATTCACCCCTCCACTTT

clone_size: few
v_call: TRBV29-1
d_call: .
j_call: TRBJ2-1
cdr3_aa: CSVEAGSTYNEQFF
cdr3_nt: TGCAGCGTTGAAGCGGGGAGTACCTACAATGAGCAGTTCTTC

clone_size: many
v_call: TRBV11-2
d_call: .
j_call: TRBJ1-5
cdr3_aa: CASSLAPDSNQPQHF
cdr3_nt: TGTGCCAGCAGCTTAGCTCCGGATAGCAATCAGCCCCAGCATTTT

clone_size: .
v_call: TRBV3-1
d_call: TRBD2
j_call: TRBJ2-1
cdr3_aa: CASSQDPSGRSYNEQFF
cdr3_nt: TGTGCCAGCAGCCAAGATCCTAGCGGGAGATCCTACAATGAGCAGTTCTTC

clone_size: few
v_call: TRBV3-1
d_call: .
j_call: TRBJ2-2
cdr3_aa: CASSPNGSGTGELFF
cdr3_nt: TGTGCCAGCAGCCCCAACGGGAGTGGCACCGGGGAGCTGTTTTTT

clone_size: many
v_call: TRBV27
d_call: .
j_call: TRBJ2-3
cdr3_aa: CASSFRPSTDTQYF
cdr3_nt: TGTGCCAGCAGTTTTCGTCCAAGCACAGATACGCAGTATTTT

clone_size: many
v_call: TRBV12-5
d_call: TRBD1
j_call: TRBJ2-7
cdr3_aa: CASGLTGSAYEQYF
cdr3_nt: TGTGCTAGTGGCCTGACAGGGTCGGCCTACGAGCAGTACTTC

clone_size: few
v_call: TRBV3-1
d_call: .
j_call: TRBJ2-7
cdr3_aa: CASSHENYEQYF
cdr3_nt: TGTGCCAGCAGCCACGAAAACTACGAGCAGTACTTC

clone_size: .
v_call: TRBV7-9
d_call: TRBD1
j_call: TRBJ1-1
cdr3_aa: CASSQGQGDGNTEAFF
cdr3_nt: TGTGCCAGCAGCCAGGGACAGGGCGATGGGAACACTGAAGCTTTCTTT

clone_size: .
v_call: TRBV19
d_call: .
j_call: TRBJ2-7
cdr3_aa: CASRWGYEQYF
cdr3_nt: TGTGCCAGTAGGTGGGGCTACGAGCAGTACTTC

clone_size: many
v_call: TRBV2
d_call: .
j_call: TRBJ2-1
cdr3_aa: CATTPEGSYNEQFF
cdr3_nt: TGTGCCACCACTCCTGAGGGCTCCTACAATGAGCAGTTCTTC

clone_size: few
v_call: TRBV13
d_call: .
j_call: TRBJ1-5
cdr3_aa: CASSPHGNQPQHF
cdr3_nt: TGTGCCAGCAGCCCCCACGGGAACCAGCCCCAGCATTTT

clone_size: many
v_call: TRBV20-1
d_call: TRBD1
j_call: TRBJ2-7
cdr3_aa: CSASGTGRPEQYF
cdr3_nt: TGCAGTGCTTCCGGGACAGGGCGGCCCGAGCAGTACTTC

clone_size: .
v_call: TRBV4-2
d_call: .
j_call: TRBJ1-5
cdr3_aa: CASSQEVGSQPQHF
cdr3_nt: TGTGCCAGCAGCCAAGAAGTAGGTAGCCAGCCCCAGCATTTT

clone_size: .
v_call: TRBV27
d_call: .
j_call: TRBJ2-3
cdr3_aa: CASSESDYLTDTQYF
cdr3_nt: TGTGCCAGCAGTGAGTCGGACTACCTCACAGATACGCAGTATTTT

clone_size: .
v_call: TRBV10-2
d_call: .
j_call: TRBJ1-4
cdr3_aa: CASSPAGAEEKLFF
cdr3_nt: TGCGCCAGCAGCCCGGCGGGGGCGGAAGAAAAACTGTTTTTT

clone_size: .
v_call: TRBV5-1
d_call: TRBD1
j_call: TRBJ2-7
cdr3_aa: CASSSSVGQMNEQYF
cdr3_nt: TGCGCCAGCAGCTCCTCGGTGGGACAGATGAACGAGCAGTACTTC

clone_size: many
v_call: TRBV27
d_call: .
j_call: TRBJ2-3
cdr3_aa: CASSFLAVGTDTQYF
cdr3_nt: TGTGCCAGCAGTTTTCTCGCAGTCGGCACAGATACGCAGTATTTT

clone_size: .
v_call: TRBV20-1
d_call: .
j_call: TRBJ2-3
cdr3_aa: CSARGAVATSHTDTQYF
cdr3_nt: TGCAGTGCTCGGGGTGCCGTAGCGACCTCCCACACAGATACGCAGTATTTT

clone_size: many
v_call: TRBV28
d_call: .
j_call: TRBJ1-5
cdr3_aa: CASSTGGGEHQPQHF
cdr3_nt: TGTGCCAGCAGTACCGGAGGAGGGGAACATCAGCCCCAGCATTTT

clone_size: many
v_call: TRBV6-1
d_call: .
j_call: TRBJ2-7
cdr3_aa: CASSEAESSYEQYF
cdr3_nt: TGTGCCAGCAGTGAAGCGGAGAGCTCCTACGAGCAGTACTTC

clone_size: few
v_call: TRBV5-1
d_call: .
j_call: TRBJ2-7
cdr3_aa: CASSLGTPGFSEQYF
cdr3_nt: TGCGCCAGCAGCTTGGGGACGCCGGGTTTCTCCGAGCAGTACTTC

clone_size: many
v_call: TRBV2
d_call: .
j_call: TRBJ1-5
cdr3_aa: CASSGYSNQPQHF
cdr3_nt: TGTGCCAGCAGCGGATATAGCAATCAGCCCCAGCATTTT

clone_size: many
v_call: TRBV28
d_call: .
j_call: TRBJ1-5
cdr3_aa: CASRGGQPQHF
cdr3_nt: TGTGCCAGCAGGGGAGGACAGCCCCAGCATTTT

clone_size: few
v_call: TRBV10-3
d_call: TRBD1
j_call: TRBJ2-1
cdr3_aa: CAISKGQGSSEQFF
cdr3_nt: TGTGCCATCAGCAAAGGACAGGGTTCGAGCGAGCAGTTCTTC

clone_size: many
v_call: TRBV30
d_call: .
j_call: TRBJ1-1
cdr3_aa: CAWSSWVLNTEAFF
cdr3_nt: TGTGCCTGGAGTTCTTGGGTCCTGAACACTGAAGCTTTCTTT

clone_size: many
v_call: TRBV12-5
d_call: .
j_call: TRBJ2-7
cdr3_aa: CASGLVRYEQYF
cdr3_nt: TGTGCTAGTGGTTTGGTACGGTACGAGCAGTACTTC

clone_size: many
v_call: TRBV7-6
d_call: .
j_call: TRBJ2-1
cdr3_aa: CASSFGRTAEQFF
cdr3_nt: TGTGCCAGCAGCTTTGGGCGGACCGCCGAGCAGTTCTTC

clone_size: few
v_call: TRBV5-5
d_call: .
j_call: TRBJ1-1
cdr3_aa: CASSPSYRFLQAFF
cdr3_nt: TGTGCCAGCAGCCCCTCCTACCGCTTCCTCCAGGCTTTCTTT

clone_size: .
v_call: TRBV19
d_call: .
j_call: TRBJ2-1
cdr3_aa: CASSSGFSYNEQFF
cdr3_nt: TGTGCCAGTAGTAGCGGTTTCTCCTACAATGAGCAGTTCTTC

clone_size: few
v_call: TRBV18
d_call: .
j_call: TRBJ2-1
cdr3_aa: CASGMGSPLNEQFF
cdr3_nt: TGTGCCAGCGGAATGGGCTCCCCTCTCAATGAGCAGTTCTTC

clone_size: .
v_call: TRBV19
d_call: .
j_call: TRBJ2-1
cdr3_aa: CASRLGAEHPASEQFF
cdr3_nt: TGTGCCAGTAGGCTTGGGGCGGAGCACCCTGCCAGTGAGCAGTTCTTC

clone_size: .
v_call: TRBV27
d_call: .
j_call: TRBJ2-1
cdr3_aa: CATRAGTAYNEQFF
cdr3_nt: TGTGCCACCAGAGCCGGGACTGCCTACAATGAGCAGTTCTTC

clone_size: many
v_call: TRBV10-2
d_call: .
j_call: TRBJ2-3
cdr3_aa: CASSWSASTDTQYF
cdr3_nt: TGCGCCAGCAGCTGGTCTGCTAGCACAGATACGCAGTATTTT

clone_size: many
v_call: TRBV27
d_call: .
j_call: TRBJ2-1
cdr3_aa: CASRRQGGNEQFF
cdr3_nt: TGTGCCAGCAGACGACAGGGAGGCAATGAGCAGTTCTTC